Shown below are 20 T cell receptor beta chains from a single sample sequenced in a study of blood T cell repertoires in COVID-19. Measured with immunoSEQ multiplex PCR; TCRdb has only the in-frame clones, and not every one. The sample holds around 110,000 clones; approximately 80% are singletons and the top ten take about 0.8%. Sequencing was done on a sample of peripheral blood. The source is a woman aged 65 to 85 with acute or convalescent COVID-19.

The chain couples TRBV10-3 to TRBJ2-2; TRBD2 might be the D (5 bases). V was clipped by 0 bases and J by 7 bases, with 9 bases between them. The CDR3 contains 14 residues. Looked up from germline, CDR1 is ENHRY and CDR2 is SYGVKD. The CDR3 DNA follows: TGTGCCATCAGTGAGTCCGGGATCGGCGGGGAGCTGTTTTTT. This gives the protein CAISESGIGGELFF.

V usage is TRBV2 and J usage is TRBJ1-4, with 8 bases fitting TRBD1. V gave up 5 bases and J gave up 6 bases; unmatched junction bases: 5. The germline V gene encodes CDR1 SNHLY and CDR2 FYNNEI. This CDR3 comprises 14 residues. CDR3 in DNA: TGTGCCAGCAGTACCGGGACAGGAGATGAAAAACTGTTTTTT. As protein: CASSTGTGDEKLFF.

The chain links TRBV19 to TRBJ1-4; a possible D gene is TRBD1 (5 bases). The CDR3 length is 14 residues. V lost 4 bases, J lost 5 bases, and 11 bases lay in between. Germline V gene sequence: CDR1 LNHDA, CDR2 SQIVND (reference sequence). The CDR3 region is CASSTGTVNEKLFF. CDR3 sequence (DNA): TGTGCCAGTAGTACCGGGACTGTGAATGAAAAACTGTTTTTT.

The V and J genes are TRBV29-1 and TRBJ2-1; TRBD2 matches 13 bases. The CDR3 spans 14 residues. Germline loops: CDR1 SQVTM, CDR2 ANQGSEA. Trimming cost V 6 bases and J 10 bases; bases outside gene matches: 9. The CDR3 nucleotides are TGCAGCGTCGGGGGGACTAGCGGGATCGGCGAGCAGTTCTTC. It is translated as CSVGGTSGIGEQFF.

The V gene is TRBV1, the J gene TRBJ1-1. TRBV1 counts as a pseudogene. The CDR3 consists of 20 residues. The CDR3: CTSSKVPVLRIGPMNTEAFF. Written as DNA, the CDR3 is TGCACCAGCAGCAAAGTCCCCGTCCTGAGGATTGGCCCCATGAACACTGAAGCTTTCTTT.

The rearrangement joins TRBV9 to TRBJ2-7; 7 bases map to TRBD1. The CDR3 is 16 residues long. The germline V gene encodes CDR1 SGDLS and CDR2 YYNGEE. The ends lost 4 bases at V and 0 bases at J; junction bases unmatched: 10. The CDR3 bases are TGTGCCAGCAGCCCCCGACAGGGTCAGAGCTCCTACGAGCAGTACTTC. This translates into CASSPRQGQSSYEQYF.

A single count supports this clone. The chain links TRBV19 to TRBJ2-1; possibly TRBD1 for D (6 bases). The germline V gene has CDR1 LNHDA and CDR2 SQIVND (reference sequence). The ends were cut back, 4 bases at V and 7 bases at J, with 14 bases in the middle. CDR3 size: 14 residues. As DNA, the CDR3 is TGTGCCAGTAGTAGATACAGGGAGTTGAATGAGCAGTTCTTC. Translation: CASSRYRELNEQFF.

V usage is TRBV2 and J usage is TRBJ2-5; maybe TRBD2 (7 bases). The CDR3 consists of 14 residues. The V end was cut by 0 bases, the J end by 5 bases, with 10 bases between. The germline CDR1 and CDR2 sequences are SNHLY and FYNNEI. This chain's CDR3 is CASSEAGGLETQYF. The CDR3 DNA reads TGTGCCAGCAGTGAAGCGGGGGGGCTCGAGACCCAGTACTTC.

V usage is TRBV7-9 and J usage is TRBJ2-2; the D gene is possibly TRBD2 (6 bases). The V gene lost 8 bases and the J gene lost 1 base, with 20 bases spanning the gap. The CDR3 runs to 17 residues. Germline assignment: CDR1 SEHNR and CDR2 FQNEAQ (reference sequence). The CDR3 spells CASYLEGAAMNTGELFF. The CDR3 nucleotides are TGTGCCAGCTATTTGGAGGGAGCCGCAATGAACACCGGGGAGCTGTTTTTT.

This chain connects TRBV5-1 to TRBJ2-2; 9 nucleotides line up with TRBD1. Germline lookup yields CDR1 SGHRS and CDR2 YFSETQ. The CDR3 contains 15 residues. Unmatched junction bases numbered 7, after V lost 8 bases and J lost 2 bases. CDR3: CASTRQGGNTGELFF. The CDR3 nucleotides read TGCGCCAGTACCAGACAGGGGGGTAACACCGGGGAGCTGTTTTTT.

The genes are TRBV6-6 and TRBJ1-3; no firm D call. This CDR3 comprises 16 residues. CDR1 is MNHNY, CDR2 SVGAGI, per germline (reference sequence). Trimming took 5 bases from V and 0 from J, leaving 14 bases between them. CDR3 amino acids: CASSRGGQASGNTIYF. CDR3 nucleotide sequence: TGTGCCAGCAGTCGAGGTGGGCAGGCCTCTGGAAACACCATATATTTT.

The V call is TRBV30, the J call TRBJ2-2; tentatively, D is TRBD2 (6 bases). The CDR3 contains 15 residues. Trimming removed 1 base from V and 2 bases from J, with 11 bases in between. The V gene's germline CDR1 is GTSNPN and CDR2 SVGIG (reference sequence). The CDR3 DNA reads TGTGCCTGGAGTGGAACAGGACTAAACACCGGGGAGCTGTTTTTT. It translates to CAWSGTGLNTGELFF.

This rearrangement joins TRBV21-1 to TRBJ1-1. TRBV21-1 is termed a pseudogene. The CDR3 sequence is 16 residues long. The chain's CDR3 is CASSPRGGKGNTEAFF. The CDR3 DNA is TGTGCCAGCAGCCCAAGGGGGGGTAAGGGGAACACTGAAGCTTTCTTT.

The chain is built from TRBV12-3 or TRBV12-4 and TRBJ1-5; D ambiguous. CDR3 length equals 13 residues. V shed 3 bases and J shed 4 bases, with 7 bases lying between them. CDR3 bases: TGTGCCAGCAGTTTTGGTGAGAATCAGCCCCAGCATTTT. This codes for CASSFGENQPQHF.

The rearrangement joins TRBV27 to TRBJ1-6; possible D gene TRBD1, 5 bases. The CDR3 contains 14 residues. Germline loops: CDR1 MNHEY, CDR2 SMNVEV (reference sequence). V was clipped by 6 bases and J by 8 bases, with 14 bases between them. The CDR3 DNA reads TGTGCCAGCAGCCCTTGGGGCAGCGATTCACCCCTCCACTTT. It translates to CASSPWGSDSPLHF.

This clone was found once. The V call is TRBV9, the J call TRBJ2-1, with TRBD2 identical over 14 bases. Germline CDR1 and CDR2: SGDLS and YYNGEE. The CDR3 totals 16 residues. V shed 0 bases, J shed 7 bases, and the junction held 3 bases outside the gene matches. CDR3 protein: CASSVGGLAGGNEQFF. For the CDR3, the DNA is TGTGCCAGCAGCGTAGGAGGACTAGCGGGGGGTAATGAGCAGTTCTTC.

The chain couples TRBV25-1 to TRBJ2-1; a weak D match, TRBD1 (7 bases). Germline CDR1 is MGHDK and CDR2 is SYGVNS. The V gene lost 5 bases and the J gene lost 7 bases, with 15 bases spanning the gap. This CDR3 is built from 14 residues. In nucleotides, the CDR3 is TGTGCCAGCAGTAAGGAGGGGGCTGGGAATGAGCAGTTCTTC. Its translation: CASSKEGAGNEQFF.

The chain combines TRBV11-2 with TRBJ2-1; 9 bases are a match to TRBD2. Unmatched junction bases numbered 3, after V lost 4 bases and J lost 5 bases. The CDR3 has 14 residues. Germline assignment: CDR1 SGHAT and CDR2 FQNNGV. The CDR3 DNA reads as TGTGCCAGCAGCTCCGGGACTAGCCACAATGAGCAGTTCTTC. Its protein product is CASSSGTSHNEQFF.

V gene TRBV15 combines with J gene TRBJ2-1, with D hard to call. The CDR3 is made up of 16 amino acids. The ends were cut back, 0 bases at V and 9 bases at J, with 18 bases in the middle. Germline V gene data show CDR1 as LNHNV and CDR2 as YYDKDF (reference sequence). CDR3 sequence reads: CATSRDMTTEPGEQFF. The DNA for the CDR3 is TGTGCCACCAGCAGAGATATGACGACCGAGCCGGGTGAGCAGTTCTTC.

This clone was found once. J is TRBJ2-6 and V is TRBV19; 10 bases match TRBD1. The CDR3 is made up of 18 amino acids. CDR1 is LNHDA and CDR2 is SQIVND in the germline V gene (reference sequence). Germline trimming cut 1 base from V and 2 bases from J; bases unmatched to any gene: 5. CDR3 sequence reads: CASSIVGQGVAGANVLTF. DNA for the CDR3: TGTGCCAGTAGTATAGTCGGACAGGGGGTTGCTGGGGCCAACGTCCTGACTTTC.